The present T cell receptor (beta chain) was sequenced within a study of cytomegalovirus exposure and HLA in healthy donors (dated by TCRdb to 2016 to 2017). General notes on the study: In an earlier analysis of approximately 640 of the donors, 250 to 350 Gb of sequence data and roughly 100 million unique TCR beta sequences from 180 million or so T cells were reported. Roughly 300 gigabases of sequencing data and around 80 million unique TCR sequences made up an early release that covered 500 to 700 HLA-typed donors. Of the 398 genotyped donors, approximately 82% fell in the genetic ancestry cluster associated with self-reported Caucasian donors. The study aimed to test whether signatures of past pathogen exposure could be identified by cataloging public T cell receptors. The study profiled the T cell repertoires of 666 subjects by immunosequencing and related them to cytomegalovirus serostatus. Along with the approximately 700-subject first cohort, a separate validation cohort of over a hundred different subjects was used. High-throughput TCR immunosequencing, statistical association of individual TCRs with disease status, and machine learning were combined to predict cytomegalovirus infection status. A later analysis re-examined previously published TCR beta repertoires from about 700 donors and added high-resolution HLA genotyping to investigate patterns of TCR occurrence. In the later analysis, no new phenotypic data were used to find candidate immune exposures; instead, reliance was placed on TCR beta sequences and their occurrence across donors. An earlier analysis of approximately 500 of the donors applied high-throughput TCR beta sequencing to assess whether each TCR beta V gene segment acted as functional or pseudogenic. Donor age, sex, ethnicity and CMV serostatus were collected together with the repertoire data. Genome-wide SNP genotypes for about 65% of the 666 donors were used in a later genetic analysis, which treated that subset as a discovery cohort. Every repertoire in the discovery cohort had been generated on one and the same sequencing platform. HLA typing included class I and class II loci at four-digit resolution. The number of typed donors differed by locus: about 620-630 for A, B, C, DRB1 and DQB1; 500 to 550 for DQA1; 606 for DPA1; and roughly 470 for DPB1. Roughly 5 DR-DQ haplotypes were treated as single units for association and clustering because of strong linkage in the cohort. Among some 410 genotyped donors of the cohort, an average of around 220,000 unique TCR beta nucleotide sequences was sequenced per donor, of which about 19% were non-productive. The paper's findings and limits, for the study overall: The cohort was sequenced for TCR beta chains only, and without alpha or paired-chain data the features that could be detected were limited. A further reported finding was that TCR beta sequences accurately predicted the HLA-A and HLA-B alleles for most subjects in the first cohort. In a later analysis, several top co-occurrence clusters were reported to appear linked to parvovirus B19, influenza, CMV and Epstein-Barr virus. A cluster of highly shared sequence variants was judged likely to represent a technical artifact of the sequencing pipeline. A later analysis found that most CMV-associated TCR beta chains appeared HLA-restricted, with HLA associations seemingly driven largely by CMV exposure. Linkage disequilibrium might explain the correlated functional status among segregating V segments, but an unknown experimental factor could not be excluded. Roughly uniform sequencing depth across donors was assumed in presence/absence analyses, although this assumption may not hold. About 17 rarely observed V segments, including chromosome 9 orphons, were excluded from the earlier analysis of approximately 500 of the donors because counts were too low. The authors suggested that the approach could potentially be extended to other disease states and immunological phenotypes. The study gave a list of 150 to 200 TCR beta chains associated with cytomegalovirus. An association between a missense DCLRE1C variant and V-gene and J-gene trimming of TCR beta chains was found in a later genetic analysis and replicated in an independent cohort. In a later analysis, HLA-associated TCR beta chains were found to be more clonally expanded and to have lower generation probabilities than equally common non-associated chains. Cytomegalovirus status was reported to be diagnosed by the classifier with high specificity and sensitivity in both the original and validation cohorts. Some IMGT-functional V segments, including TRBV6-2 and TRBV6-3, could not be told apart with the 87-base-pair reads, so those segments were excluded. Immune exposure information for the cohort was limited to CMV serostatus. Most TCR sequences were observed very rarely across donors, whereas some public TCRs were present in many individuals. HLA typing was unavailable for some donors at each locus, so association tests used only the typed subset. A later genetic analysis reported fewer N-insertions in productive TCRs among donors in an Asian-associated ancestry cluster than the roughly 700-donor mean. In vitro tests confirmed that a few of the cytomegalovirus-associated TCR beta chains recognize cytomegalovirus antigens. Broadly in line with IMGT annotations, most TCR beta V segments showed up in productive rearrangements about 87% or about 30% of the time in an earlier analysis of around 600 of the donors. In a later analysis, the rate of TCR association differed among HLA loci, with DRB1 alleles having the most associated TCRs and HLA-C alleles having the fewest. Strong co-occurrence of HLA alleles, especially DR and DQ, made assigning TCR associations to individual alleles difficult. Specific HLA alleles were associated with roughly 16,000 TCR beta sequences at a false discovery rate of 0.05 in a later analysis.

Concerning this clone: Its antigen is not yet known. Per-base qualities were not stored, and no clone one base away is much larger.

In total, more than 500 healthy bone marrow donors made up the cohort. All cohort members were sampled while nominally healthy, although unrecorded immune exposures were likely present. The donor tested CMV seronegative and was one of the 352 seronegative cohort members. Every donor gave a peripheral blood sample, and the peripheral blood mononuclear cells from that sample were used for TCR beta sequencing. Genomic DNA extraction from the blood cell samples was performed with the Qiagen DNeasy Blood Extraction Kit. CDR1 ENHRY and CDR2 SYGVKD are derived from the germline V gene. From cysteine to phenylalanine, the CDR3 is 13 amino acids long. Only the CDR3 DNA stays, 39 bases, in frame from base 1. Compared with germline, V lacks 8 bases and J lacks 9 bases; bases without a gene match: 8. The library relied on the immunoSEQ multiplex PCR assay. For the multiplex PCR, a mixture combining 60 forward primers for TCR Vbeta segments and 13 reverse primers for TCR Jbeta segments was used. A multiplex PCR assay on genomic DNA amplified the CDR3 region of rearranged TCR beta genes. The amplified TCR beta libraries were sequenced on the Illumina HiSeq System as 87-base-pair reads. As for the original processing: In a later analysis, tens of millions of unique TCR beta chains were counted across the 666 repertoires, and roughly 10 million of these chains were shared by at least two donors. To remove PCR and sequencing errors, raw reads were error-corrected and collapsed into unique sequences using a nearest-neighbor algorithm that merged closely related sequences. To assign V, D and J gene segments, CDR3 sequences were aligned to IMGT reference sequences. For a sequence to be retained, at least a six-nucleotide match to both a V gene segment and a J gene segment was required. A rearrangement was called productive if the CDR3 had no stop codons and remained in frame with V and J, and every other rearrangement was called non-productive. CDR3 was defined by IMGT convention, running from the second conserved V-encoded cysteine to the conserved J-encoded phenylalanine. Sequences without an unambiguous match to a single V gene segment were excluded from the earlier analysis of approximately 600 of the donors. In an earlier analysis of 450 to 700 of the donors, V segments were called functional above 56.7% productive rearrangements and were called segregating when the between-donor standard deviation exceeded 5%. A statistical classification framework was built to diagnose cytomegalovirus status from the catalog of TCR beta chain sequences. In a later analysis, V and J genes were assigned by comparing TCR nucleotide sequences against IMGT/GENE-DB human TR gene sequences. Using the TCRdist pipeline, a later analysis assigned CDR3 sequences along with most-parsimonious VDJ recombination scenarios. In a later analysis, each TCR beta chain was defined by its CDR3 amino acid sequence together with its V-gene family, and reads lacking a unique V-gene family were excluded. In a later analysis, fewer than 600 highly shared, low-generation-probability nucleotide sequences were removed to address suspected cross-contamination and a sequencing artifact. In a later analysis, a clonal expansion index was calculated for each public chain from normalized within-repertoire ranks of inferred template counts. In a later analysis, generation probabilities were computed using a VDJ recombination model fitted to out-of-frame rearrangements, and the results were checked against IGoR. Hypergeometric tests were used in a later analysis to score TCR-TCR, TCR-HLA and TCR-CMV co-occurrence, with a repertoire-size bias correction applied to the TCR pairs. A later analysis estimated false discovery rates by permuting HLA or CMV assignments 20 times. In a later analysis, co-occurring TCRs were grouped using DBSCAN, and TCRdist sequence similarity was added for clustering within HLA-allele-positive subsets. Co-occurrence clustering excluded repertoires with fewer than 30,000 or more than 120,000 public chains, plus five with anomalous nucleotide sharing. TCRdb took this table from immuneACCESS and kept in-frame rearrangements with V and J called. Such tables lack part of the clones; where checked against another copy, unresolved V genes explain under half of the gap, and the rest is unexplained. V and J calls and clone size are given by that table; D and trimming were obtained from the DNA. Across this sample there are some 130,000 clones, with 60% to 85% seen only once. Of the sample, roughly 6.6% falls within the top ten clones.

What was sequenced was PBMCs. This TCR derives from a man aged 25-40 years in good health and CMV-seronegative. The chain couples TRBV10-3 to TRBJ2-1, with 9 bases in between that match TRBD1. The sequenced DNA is TGTGCCATCGGGACACAGGGGGCTACTGAGCAGTTCTTC. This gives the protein CAIGTQGATEQFF.